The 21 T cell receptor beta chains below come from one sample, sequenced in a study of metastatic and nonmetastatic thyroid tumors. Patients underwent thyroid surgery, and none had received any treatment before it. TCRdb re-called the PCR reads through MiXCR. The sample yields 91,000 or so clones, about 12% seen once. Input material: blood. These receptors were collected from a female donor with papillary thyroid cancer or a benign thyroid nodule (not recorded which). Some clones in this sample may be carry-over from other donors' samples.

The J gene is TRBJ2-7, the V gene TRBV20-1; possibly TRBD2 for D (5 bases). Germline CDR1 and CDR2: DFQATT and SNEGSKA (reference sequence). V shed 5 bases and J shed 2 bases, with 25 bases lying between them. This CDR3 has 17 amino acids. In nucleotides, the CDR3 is TGCAGTGCTCTCCACCCCACCCCTAGCATGTTCACCTACGAGCAGTACTTC. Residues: CSALHPTPSMFTYEQYF.

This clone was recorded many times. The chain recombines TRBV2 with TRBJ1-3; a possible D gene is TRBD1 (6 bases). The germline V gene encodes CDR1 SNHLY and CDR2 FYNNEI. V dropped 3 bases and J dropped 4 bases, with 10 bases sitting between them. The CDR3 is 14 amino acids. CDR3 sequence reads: CASSDTGFGNTIYF. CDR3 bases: TGTGCCAGCAGTGACACAGGGTTCGGAAACACCATATATTTT. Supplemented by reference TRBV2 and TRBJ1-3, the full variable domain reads EPEVTQTPSHQVTQMGQEVILRCVPISNHLYFYWYRQILGQKVEFLVSFYNNEISEKSEIFDDQFSVERPDGSNFTLKIRSTKLEDSAMYFCASSDTGFGNTIYFGEGSWLTVV.

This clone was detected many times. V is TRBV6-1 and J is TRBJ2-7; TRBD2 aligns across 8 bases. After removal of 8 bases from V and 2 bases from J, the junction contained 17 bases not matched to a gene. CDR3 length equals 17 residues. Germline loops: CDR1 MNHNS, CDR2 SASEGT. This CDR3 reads CASLAGRSRYLTYEQYF. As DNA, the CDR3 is TGTGCCAGCCTAGCGGGTCGTTCTAGGTATCTTACCTACGAGCAGTACTTC.

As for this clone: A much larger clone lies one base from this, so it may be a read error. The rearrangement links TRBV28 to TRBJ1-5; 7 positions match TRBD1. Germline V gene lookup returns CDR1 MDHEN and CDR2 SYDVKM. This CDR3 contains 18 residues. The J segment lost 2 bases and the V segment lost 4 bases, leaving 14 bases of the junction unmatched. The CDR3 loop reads CASSSLIDRVKGNQPQHF. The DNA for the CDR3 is TGTGCCAGCAGTTCCCTCATTGACAGGGTAAAGGGCAATCAGCCCCAGCATTTT.

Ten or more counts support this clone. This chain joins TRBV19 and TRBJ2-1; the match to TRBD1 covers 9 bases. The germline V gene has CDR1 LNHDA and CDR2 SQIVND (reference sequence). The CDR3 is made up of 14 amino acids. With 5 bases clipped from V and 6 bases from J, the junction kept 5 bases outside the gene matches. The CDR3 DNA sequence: TGTGCCAGTAGTCCGGGACAGGGTAGCAATGAGCAGTTCTTC. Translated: CASSPGQGSNEQFF.

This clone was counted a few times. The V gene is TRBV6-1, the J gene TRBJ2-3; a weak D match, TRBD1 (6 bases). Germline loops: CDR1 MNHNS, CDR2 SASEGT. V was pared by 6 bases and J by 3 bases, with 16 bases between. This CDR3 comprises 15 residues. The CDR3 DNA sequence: TGTGCCAGCAGGTCTGACAGGTGGGATACAGATACGCAGTATTTT. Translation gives CASRSDRWDTDTQYF.

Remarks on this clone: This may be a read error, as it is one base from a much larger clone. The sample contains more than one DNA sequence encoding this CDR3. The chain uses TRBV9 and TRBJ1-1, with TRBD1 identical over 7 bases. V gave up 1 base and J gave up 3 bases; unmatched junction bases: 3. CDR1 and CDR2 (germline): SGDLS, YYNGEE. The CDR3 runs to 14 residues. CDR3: CASSVTGADTEAFF. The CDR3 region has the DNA TGTGCCAGCAGCGTAACAGGGGCGGACACTGAAGCTTTCTTT.

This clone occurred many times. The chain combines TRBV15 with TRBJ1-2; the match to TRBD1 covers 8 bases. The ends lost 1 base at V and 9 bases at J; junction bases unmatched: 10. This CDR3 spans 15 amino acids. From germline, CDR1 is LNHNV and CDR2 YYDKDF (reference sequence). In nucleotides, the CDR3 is TGTGCCACCAGCAGAGGAAGACCGGGACAGGAGAGCTACACCTTC. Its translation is CATSRGRPGQESYTF.

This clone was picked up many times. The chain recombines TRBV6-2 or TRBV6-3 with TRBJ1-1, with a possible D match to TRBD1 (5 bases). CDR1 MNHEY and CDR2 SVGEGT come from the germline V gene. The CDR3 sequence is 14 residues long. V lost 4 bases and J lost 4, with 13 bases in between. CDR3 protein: CASSSLVGVTEAFF. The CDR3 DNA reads TGTGCCAGCAGTTCCTTGGTGGGGGTCACTGAAGCTTTCTTT.

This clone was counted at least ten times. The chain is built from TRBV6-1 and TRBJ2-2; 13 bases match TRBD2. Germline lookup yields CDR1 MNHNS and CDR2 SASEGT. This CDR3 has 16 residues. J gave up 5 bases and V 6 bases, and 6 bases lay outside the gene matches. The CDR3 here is CASRARLAGGTGELFF. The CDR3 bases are TGTGCCAGCAGGGCAAGACTAGCGGGAGGAACCGGGGAGCTGTTTTTT.

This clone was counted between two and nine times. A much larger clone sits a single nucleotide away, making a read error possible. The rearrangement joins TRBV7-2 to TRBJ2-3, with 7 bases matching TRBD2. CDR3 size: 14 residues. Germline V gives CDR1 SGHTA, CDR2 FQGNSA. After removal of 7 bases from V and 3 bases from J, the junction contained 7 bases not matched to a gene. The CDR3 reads CASILGTTTDTQYF. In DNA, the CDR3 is TGTGCCAGCATCCTGGGGACTACGACAGATACGCAGTATTTT.

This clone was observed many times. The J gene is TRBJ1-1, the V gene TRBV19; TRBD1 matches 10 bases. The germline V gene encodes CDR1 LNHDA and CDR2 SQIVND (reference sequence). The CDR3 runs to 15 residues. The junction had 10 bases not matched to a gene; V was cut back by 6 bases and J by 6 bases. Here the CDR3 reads CASSPDRDRGPEAFF. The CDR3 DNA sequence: TGTGCCAGTAGCCCCGACCGGGACAGGGGCCCTGAAGCTTTCTTT.

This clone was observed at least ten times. CDR3 DNA sequence: TGTGCCAGCAGTTATACAGGGACTAATGAAAAACTGTTTTTT. Its translation: CASSYTGTNEKLFF. The J gene is TRBJ1-4, the V gene TRBV6-2 or TRBV6-3, with D possibly being TRBD1 (6 bases). The CDR3 is 14 amino acids. V was clipped by 3 bases and J by 2 bases, with 7 bases between them. CDR1 is MNHEY, CDR2 SVGEGT, per germline.

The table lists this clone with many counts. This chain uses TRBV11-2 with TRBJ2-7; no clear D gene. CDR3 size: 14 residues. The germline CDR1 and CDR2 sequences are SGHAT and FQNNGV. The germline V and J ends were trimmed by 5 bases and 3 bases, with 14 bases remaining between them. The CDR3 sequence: CASSPTGQYYEQYF. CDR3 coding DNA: TGTGCCAGCAGCCCCACCGGGCAGTACTACGAGCAGTACTTC.

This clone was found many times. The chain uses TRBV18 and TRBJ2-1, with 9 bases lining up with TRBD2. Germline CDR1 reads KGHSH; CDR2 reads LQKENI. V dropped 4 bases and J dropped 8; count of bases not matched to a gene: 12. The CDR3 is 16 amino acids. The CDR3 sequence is CASSLPWREGRHEQFF. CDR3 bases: TGTGCCAGCTCACTACCTTGGCGGGAGGGCCGCCATGAGCAGTTCTTC.

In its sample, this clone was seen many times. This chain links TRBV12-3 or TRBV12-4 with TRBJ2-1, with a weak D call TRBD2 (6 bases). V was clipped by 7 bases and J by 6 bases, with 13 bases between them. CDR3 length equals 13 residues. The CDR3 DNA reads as TGTGCCAGCACCATGACTAGACTCAATGAGCAGTTCTTC. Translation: CASTMTRLNEQFF.

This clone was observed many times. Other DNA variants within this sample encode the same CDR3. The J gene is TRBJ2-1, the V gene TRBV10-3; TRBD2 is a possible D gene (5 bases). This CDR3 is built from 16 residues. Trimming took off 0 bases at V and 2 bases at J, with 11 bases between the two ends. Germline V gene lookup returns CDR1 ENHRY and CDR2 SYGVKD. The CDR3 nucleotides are TGTGCCATCAGTGAGTCCTCGGGAAAGACCTACAATGAGCAGTTCTTC. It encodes CAISESSGKTYNEQFF.

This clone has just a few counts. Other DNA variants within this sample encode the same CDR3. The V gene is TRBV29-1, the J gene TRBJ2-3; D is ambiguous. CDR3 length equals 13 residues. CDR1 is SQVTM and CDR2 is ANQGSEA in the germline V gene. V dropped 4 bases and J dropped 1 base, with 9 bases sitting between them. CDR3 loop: CSVGSVGTDTQYF. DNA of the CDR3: TGCAGCGTTGGTTCTGTGGGCACAGATACGCAGTATTTT.

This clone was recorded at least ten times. Written as DNA, the CDR3 is TGTGCCAGCAGTAACCTCACGTACAGCACAGATACGCAGTATTTT. This sequence encodes CASSNLTYSTDTQYF. The chain employs TRBV6-2 or TRBV6-3 and TRBJ2-3; no definite D call. Germline V gives CDR1 MNHEY, CDR2 SVGEGT. Trimming stripped 5 bases from V and 0 bases from J, with 12 bases between. The CDR3 covers 15 residues.

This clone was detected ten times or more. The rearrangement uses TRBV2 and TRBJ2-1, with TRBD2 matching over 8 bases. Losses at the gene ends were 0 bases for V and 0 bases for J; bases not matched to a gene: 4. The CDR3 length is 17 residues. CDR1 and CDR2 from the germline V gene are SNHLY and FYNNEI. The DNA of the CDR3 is TGTGCCAGCAGTGAAGCGGCGGGGGGCTTCTCCTACAATGAGCAGTTCTTC. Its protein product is CASSEAAGGFSYNEQFF. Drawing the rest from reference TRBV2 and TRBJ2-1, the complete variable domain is EPEVTQTPSHQVTQMGQEVILRCVPISNHLYFYWYRQILGQKVEFLVSFYNNEISEKSEIFDDQFSVERPDGSNFTLKIRSTKLEDSAMYFCASSEAAGGFSYNEQFFGPGTRLTVL.

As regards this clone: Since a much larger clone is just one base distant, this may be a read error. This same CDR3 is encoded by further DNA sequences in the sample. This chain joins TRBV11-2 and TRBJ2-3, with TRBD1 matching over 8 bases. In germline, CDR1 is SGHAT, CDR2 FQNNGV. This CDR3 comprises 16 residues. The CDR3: CASSPPPRGQGDTQYF. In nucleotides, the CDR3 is TGCGCCAGCAGCCCCCCACCCAGGGGGCAAGGAGATACGCAGTATTTT.